The T cell receptor beta chain described here comes from a study of T cell responses to AZD1222 COVID-19 vaccine. General study results and limits: Nearly half of spike-specific TCRs reportedly go after variant regions that carry no mutations. Samples come after the peak T cell response, not at day 14. CD4 TCRs associated with vaccination spanned spike, dominating at 160-218 and 743-854.

Concerning this clone: Its target is not known.

The protocol was immunoSEQ multiplex PCR, while the TCRdb copy is restricted to in-frame clones and leaves out a portion. The sample contains approximately 100,000 clones, around 83% of which appear only once. The sequence derives from an adult in good health. Specimen: peripheral blood, collected on day 0 of AZD1222 vaccination.

The CDR3 reads CSVRGRGRGGLGYTF. Here the CDR3 DNA reads TGCAGCGTCCGGGGAAGAGGGAGGGGAGGTCTTGGCTACACCTTC. The chain employs TRBV29-1 and TRBJ1-2; D may be TRBD1 (5 bases). Germline CDR1 reads SQVTM; CDR2 reads ANQGSEA. The V end lost 6 bases, the J end lost 7 bases, and 24 bases lay between the germline ends. This CDR3 has 15 residues.